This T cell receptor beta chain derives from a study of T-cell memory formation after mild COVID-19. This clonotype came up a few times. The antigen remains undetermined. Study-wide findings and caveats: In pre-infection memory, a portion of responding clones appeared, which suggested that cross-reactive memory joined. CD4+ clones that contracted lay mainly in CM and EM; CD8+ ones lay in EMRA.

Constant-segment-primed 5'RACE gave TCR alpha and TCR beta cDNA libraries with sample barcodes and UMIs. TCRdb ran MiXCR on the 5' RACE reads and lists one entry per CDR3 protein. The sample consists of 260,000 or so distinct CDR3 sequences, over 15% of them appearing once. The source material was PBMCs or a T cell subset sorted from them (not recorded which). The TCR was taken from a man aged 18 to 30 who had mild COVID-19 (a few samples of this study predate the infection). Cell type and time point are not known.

The chain's CDR3 is CASSQARESIYEQYF. CDR3 coding DNA: TGTGCCAGCAGCCAAGCTCGGGAGAGCATCTACGAGCAGTACTTC. The chain has TRBV4-2 and TRBJ2-7, with a possible D match to TRBD2 (6 bases). The CDR3 spans 15 residues. V shed 1 base and J shed 3 bases, with 13 bases lying between them. CDR1 is LGHNA, CDR2 YNFKEQ, per germline.